This TCR beta chain was identified in a study of preoperative IRX-2 immunotherapy in early breast cancer. Treatment: preoperative locoregional IRX-2 cytokine immunotherapy. Preoperative locoregional IRX-2 cytokine immunotherapy was tested in the phase Ib source study. The CDR3 is 17 residues long. The V gene lost 0 bases and the J gene lost 0 bases, with 14 bases spanning the gap. In germline, CDR1 is LGHNT, CDR2 FRNRAP. The protocol was immunoSEQ multiplex PCR, while the TCRdb copy is restricted to in-frame clones and leaves out a portion. The sample has about 98,000 clones, approximately 90% seen once.

Source: tumor tissue, taken after IRX-2 immunotherapy. The clonotype originates from a human donor with breast cancer. The chain is built from TRBV12-5 and TRBJ1-1; possible D gene TRBD1, 6 bases. In DNA form, the CDR3 reads TGTGCTAGTGGTTTGGTACGGGGGCAGATCATGAACACTGAAGCTTTCTTT. Encoded protein: CASGLVRGQIMNTEAFF.